These 20 T cell receptor beta chains share one sample of origin, sequenced in a study of early T cells in non-severe SARS-CoV-2 infection. TCRdb recomputed calls from the 5' RACE reads with MiXCR, one row per CDR3 protein. This sample yields tens of thousands of distinct CDR3 sequences, of which less than 7.5% are seen a single time; around 25% belongs to the top ten. The source was whole blood, collected at baseline. The receptor source for this set is an adult who was a healthcare worker with PCR-confirmed SARS-CoV-2 infection or an uninfected control (not recorded which).

The V call is TRBV29-1, the J call TRBJ2-1, with 11 bases fitting TRBD2. Germline CDR1 is SQVTM and CDR2 is ANQGSEA. CDR3 length: 14 residues. Trimming took 4 bases from V and 9 from J; bases not matched to a gene: 8. CDR3 sequence reads: CSVGLAGGESEQFF. The CDR3 region has the DNA TGCAGCGTTGGGCTAGCGGGAGGAGAGAGTGAGCAGTTCTTC.

This clonotype was recorded a few times. The gene calls are TRBV28 and TRBJ2-7; D might be TRBD1 (6 bases). Germline CDR1 MDHEN, CDR2 SYDVKM. CDR3 length: 15 residues. V was cut by 5 bases and J by 6 bases, with 20 bases left in between. The DNA for the CDR3 is TGTGCCAGCAGTGCCTCGACAGGATGGACCCTCGAGCAGTACTTC. Residues: CASSASTGWTLEQYF.

This chain links TRBV20-1 with TRBJ2-1, with D unresolved. From germline, CDR1 is DFQATT and CDR2 SNEGSKA (reference sequence). The V end lost 4 bases, the J end lost 4 bases, and 5 bases lay between the germline ends. The CDR3 runs 11 residues. The CDR3 loop reads CSATVYNEQFF. In DNA, the CDR3 is TGCAGTGCTACCGTATACAATGAGCAGTTCTTC.

This clonotype was observed a few times. The chain's CDR3 is CASSLARGGEQFF. CDR3 coding DNA: TGTGCCAGCAGTTTAGCCAGGGGTGGTGAGCAGTTCTTC. The V and J genes are TRBV12-3 or TRBV12-4 and TRBJ2-1; maybe TRBD1 (6 bases). The V end was cut by 0 bases, the J end by 9 bases, with 9 bases between. This CDR3 has 13 amino acids.

This clonotype was picked up a small number of times. The CDR3 bases are TGTGCCAGCAGTTCGGGAGGGGAGTACAATGAGCAGTTCTTC. It is translated as CASSSGGEYNEQFF. V gene TRBV28 combines with J gene TRBJ2-1, with 8 bases lining up with TRBD2. V shed 4 bases, J shed 4 bases, and the junction held 3 bases outside the gene matches. Germline CDR1 MDHEN, CDR2 SYDVKM. The CDR3 consists of 14 residues.

This clonotype was picked up many times. The CDR3 coding sequence is TGTGCCAGCAGCGCGTTAGGGGAGACCCAGTACTTC. Translating gives CASSALGETQYF. The rearrangement links TRBV14 to TRBJ2-5, with D hard to call. The CDR3 is 12 amino acids. Trimming left V 5 bases short and J 5 bases short, with 9 bases between. The V gene's germline CDR1 is SGHDN and CDR2 FVKESK. Full variable domain (missing parts from reference TRBV14 and TRBJ2-5): EAGVTQFPSHSVIEKGQTVTLRCDPISGHDNLYWYRRVMGKEIKFLLHFVKESKQDESGMPNNRFLAERTGGTYSTLKVQPAELEDSGVYFCASSALGETQYFGPGTRLLVL.

The rearrangement uses TRBV27 and TRBJ1-6; a possible D gene is TRBD1 (6 bases). Trimming cost V 9 bases and J 1 base, with 13 bases left between them. CDR1 and CDR2 (germline): MNHEY, SMNVEV (reference sequence). The CDR3 consists of 15 residues. CDR3 nucleotide sequence: TGTGCCAGTCGCTCAGGACAGTCCTATAATTCACCCCTCCACTTT. Its protein product is CASRSGQSYNSPLHF.

This chain links TRBV11-3 with TRBJ2-3; D gene ambiguous. This CDR3 comprises 12 residues. V gave up 7 bases and J gave up 5 bases, with 10 bases separating them. Germline loops: CDR1 SGHNT, CDR2 YENEEA. CDR3 coding DNA: TGTGCCAGCACCCCTGCCGGAGATACGCAGTATTTT. This gives the protein CASTPAGDTQYF.

The CDR3 here is CASRQGGNTGELFF. CDR3 sequence (DNA): TGTGCCAGCCGACAGGGGGGGAACACCGGGGAGCTGTTTTTT. The V call is TRBV28, the J call TRBJ2-2; 9 nucleotides line up with TRBD1. CDR3 size: 14 residues. Germline lookup yields CDR1 MDHEN and CDR2 SYDVKM. Germline trimming cut 8 bases from V and 1 base from J; bases unmatched to any gene: 2.

The chain joins TRBV29-1 to TRBJ1-1, with a possible D match to TRBD1 (5 bases). V was shortened by 5 bases and J by 1 base, with 11 bases between the two germline ends. The CDR3 consists of 13 residues. Germline V CDR1 and CDR2: SQVTM, ANQGSEA. The CDR3 here is CSVYSGSNTEAFF. CDR3 bases: TGCAGCGTTTATTCAGGGTCGAACACTGAAGCTTTCTTT. Full variable domain (missing parts from reference TRBV29-1 and TRBJ1-1): SAVISQKPSRDICQRGTSLTIQCQVDSQVTMMFWYRQQPGQSLTLIATANQGSEATYESGFVIDKFPISRPNLTFSTLTVSNMSPEDSSIYLCSVYSGSNTEAFFGQGTRLTVV.

There are many counts of this clonotype. V usage is TRBV20-1 and J usage is TRBJ1-5, with no clear D. The CDR3 runs 14 residues. V was pared by 4 bases and J by 3 bases, with 13 bases between. Germline-derived CDR1 and CDR2 are DFQATT and SNEGSKA (reference sequence). The CDR3 sequence is CSATLHRINQPQHF. The CDR3 nucleotides read TGCAGTGCTACCTTACACAGAATCAATCAGCCCCAGCATTTT.

There are many counts of this clonotype. One junction end does not reproduce the germline sequence, and a read error may be involved. The chain couples TRBV7-7 to TRBJ2-5; D possibly corresponds to TRBD1 (6 bases). CDR3 length: 16 amino acids. CDR1 and CDR2 from the germline V gene are SSHAT and FNYEAQ (reference sequence). CDR3 coding DNA: TGTGCTAGCAGCCCCCGATCCCCGGGACAATTTGAGACCCAGTACTTC. Amino acid sequence: CASSPRSPGQFETQYF.

This clonotype showed up many times. The chain employs TRBV20-1 and TRBJ2-7; TRBD2 agrees at 10 bases. The V gene's germline CDR1 is DFQATT and CDR2 SNEGSKA (reference sequence). J was trimmed by 2 bases and V by 3 bases; bases with no gene match: 7. The CDR3 runs 15 residues. CDR3 sequence (DNA): TGCAGTGCTAGGCACCCTAGCGGGGGTACCTACGAGCAGTACTTC. Translating gives CSARHPSGGTYEQYF.

The table lists this clonotype with many counts. V gene TRBV6-6 combines with J gene TRBJ1-2, with 9 nucleotides matching TRBD1. CDR1 and CDR2 from the germline V gene are MNHNY and SVGAGI (reference sequence). The CDR3 is made up of 12 amino acids. V gave up 6 bases and J gave up 10 bases; unmatched junction bases: 6. CDR3 DNA: TGTGCCAGCAGCGGGACAGGGCTTCACTACACCTTC. This encodes CASSGTGLHYTF.

There are many counts of this clonotype. The chain carries TRBV18 and TRBJ2-6; the D is unclear. V was trimmed by 4 bases and J by 0 bases, leaving 10 bases between them. The CDR3 sequence is 16 residues long. CDR1 is KGHSH, CDR2 LQKENI, per germline. The CDR3 nucleotides read TGTGCCAGCTCACTCGCAGAAGACTCTGGGGCCAACGTCCTGACTTTC. It codes for CASSLAEDSGANVLTF.

The sample holds a few counts of this clonotype. J is TRBJ2-1 and V is TRBV19, with D unclear. Germline V gene data show CDR1 as LNHDA and CDR2 as SQIVND (reference sequence). The CDR3 consists of 11 residues. The germline V and J ends were trimmed by 3 bases and 6 bases, with 3 bases remaining between them. CDR3 bases: TGTGCCAGTAGTATCACCAATGAGCAGTTCTTC. This gives the protein CASSITNEQFF.

This sequence joins TRBV11-2 and TRBJ2-7, with TRBD2 identical over 8 bases. Germline CDR1 SGHAT, CDR2 FQNNGV. This CDR3 is 16 amino acids long. V gave up 5 bases and J gave up 1 base; unmatched junction bases: 10. The CDR3 coding sequence is TGTGCCAGCAGCCCAGCCGGGACTAGGACATCCTACGAGCAGTACTTC. As protein: CASSPAGTRTSYEQYF.

This clonotype showed up many times. The CDR3 reads CASSRMGQGLNEKLFF. The CDR3 bases are TGTGCCAGCAGCAGAATGGGACAGGGCCTGAATGAAAAACTGTTTTTT. V is TRBV7-2 and J is TRBJ1-4; TRBD1 matches at 9 bases. Trimming removed 5 bases from V and 5 bases from J; junction bases left unmatched: 9. The CDR3 consists of 16 residues. CDR1 and CDR2 from the germline V gene are SGHTA and FQGNSA. Complete variable domain (other parts from reference TRBV7-2 and TRBJ1-4): GAGVSQSPSNKVTEKGKDVELRCDPISGHTALYWYRQSLGQGLEFLIYFQGNSAPDKSGLPSDRFSAERTGGSVSTLTIQRTQQEDSAVYLCASSRMGQGLNEKLFFGSGTQLSVL.

Ten or more counts support this clonotype. The V gene is TRBV6-2 or TRBV6-3, the J gene TRBJ1-1, with D possibly being TRBD1 (5 bases). V was clipped by 9 bases and J by 4 bases, with 9 bases between them. Germline V gene lookup returns CDR1 MNHEY and CDR2 SVGEGT. This CDR3 is built from 11 residues. The CDR3 bases are TGTGCCAGTAACAGGTTCACTGAAGCTTTCTTT. Amino acids: CASNRFTEAFF.

This clonotype is labeled medium-sized (0.01 to 0.1%). The gene calls are TRBV5-1 and TRBJ1-5; TRBD1 matches at 7 bases. V lost 7 bases to trimming and J lost 1 base; unmatched junction nucleotides: 5. Per germline, CDR1 SGHRS and CDR2 YFSETQ. This CDR3 is 14 amino acids long. CDR3 sequence: CASSEGQSNQPQHF. The CDR3 DNA sequence: TGCGCCAGCTCTGAGGGACAGAGCAATCAGCCCCAGCATTTT.